Here is one T cell receptor (beta chain) with its context. Its specificity is not known. Expressed TCRB transcripts were sequenced after all isolated RNA was converted to cDNA. Data came from immunoSEQ multiplex PCR; TCRdb stores just in-frame clones and leaves some out. Of some 270,000 clones listed, about 14% are singletons. These data are taken from a study of beta chain features in type 1 diabetes. Study results and limitations: The study found moderately but significantly shorter TCRB CDR3s in all four CD4+ subsets of Type 1 diabetes patients. No resolution was reached here on whether HLA type influences TCRB rearrangement.

The junction had 10 bases not matched to a gene; V was cut back by 2 bases and J by 1 base. Germline loops: CDR1 SGHAT, CDR2 FQNNGV. The CDR3 runs 17 residues. The sequence was collected from a middle-aged woman in good health. The chain joins TRBV11-2 to TRBJ1-1; the match to TRBD1 covers 7 bases. Sequences were obtained from naive CD4+ T cells from blood. The CDR3 reads CASSLRADRVPNTEAFF. The CDR3, as DNA: TGTGCCAGCAGCTTAAGGGCCGACAGGGTCCCGAACACTGAAGCTTTCTTT.